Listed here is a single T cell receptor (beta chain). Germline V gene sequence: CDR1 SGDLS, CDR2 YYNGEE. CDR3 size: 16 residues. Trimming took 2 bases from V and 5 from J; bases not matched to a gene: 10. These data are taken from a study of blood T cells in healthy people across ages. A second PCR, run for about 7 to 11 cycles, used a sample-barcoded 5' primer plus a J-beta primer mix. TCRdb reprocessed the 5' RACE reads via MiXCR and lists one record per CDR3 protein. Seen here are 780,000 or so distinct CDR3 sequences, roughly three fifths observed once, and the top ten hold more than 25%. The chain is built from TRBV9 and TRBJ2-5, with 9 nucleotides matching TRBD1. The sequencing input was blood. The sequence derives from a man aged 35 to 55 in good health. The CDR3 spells CASSVSRDRDVETQYF. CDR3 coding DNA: TGTGCCAGCAGCGTTAGCCGGGACAGGGACGTGGAGACCCAGTACTTC.